What follows is one T cell receptor (beta chain) and its context. The CDR3 spans 11 residues. Germline V lookup: CDR1 SNHLY, CDR2 FYNNEI. The V end was cut by 8 bases, the J end by 10 bases, with 9 bases between. This entry belongs to a study of blood T cell dynamics during melanoma immunotherapy. DNA loading was fixed at about 0.35 ug for all bulk PBMC samples. Repertoires were generated with immunoSEQ multiplex PCR, while TCRdb's copy carries only in-frame clones and drops some. The sample includes fewer than 18,000 clones, approximately 87% of them seen just once. Time point specified: pre-treatment baseline.

This receptor was identified in a human donor with melanoma. Sequencing was performed on blood, taken from a patient treated with checkpoint blockade. The gene calls are TRBV2 and TRBJ1-6; TRBD1 is a possible D gene (5 bases). The CDR3 bases are TGTGCCAGCGGCGGGGGATCACCCCTCCACTTT. Amino acid sequence: CASGGGSPLHF.